The clone carrying this T cell receptor beta chain appeared once. Its antigen is not identified. Assay: immunoSEQ multiplex PCR; the TCRdb copy retains only in-frame clones and omits some. The sample has roughly 120,000 clones; approximately 92% are singletons. The data stem from a study of graft-versus-host responses after intestinal transplantation. General study points: The recipient marrow held GvH clones, and some of them showed up first in ileum or blood.

The ends were cut back, 5 bases at V and 5 bases at J, with 12 bases in the middle. There are 13 residues in the CDR3. The germline V gene encodes CDR1 SGHAT and CDR2 FQDESV (reference sequence). The rearrangement links TRBV11-1 to TRBJ2-5, with D possibly matching TRBD1 (5 bases). The sequence was collected from a human donor who received an intestinal transplant. The sequencing here drew on unstimulated CD4+ T cells sorted from spleen or lymph node cells, taken before intestinal transplant. For the CDR3, the DNA is TGTGCCAGCAGCCCCAGGGTGGTGGAGACCCAGTACTTC. Protein product: CASSPRVVETQYF. Full variable domain (missing parts from reference TRBV11-1 and TRBJ2-5): EAEVAQSPRYKITEKSQAVAFWCDPISGHATLYWYRQILGQGPELLVQFQDESVVDDSQLPKDRFSAERLKGVDSTLKIQPAELGDSAMYLCASSPRVVETQYFGPGTRLLVL.